This T cell receptor beta chain is drawn from a study of HIV-infected patients and healthy controls. Whole-study findings and limits: With just sixteen HIV-infected individuals processed, the findings' generality was considered strongly limited. HIV-infected repertoires had significantly higher mean Gini indices than controls, possibly reflecting oligoclonality.

The repertoire came from unfractionated whole blood and reflected all unsorted peripheral T cells. V trimming: 9 bases; J trimming: 2 bases; junction bases outside the gene matches: 6. This CDR3 is 13 amino acids long. Germline CDR1 MDHEN, CDR2 SYDVKM. cDNA was made from 500 ng RNA using alpha and beta constant primers. Using multiplexing indices, alpha and beta chain libraries were generated apart by chain-specific third strand synthesis. Each molecule carried a 12-nucleotide identifier made of two joined random hexamers added before amplification. Using its own MiXCR run on the 5' RACE reads, TCRdb lists one record per CDR3 protein. This table has around 19,000 distinct CDR3 sequences, about 8.3% appearing once. This clonotype was observed many times. Its antigen is still unknown.

The sample was blood. The source of this sequence is an adult in good health. The chain uses TRBV28 and TRBJ1-1; 7 positions match TRBD1. Here the CDR3 DNA reads TGTGCCAGTGACAGACAGGGCAACACTGAAGCTTTCTTT. It encodes CASDRQGNTEAFF.